Listed here are 21 T cell receptor beta chains from one sample, sequenced in a study of vaccination and CD4 T cells after COVID-19. Treatment defined: 10-day PBMC culture with coronavirus spike peptide pools or control peptides (ViraFEST assay). Their antigen targets remain unknown. The Oncomine TCR Beta short-read assay sequenced DNA from cultured CD4+ T cells. TCRdb ran MiXCR on the PCR reads and lists one entry per CDR3 protein. Of 14,000 to 15,000 distinct CDR3 sequences in the sample, about 48% were seen once. The sequencing input was CD4+ T cells from blood, cultured in vitro. The receptors shown here come from a human donor who had recovered from COVID-19.

The V and J genes are TRBV6-1 and TRBJ1-1; 8 nucleotides align to TRBD1. This CDR3 spans 15 amino acids. Trimming at V came to 5 bases and at J to 2 bases, leaving 7 bases not matched to a gene. Per the germline V gene, CDR1 is MNHNS and CDR2 is SASEGT. The CDR3 nucleotides read TGTGCCAGCAGTAGGACAGGGATGAGCAACACTGAAGCTTTCTTT. Protein product: CASSRTGMSNTEAFF.

This chain connects TRBV20-1 to TRBJ2-4; the D gene is possibly TRBD1 (6 bases). This CDR3 spans 16 amino acids. CDR1 is DFQATT, CDR2 SNEGSKA, per germline (reference sequence). Trimming left V 3 bases short and J 3 bases short, with 18 bases between. Here the CDR3 reads CSARHNRVSHKNIQYF. The CDR3 bases are TGCAGTGCTAGGCATAACAGGGTTTCACACAAAAACATTCAGTACTTC.

The chain is built from TRBV11-2 and TRBJ1-3; tentatively, D is TRBD1 (5 bases). The V end lost 2 bases, the J end lost 0 bases, and 11 bases lay between the germline ends. Germline assignment: CDR1 SGHAT and CDR2 FQNNGV. The CDR3 runs 16 residues. CDR3 bases: TGTGCCAGCAGCTTAAACAGGAGAATCTCTGGAAACACCATATATTTT. Its protein is CASSLNRRISGNTIYF.

This chain uses TRBV20-1 with TRBJ2-7, with 9 bases that match TRBD1. From germline, CDR1 is DFQATT and CDR2 SNEGSKA (reference sequence). V lost 6 bases, J lost 0 bases, and 9 bases stayed unmatched. CDR3 length: 15 amino acids. DNA for the CDR3: TGCAGTGCCTATAATCCGGGACAGGGCTCCTACGAGCAGTACTTC. This codes for CSAYNPGQGSYEQYF.

The rearrangement links TRBV7-9 to TRBJ2-3; no firm D call. Germline V CDR1 and CDR2: SEHNR, FQNEAQ (reference sequence). This CDR3 region has 14 residues. Trimming removed 3 bases from V and 0 bases from J, with 7 bases in between. Here the CDR3 reads CASSLASSTDTQYF. As DNA, the CDR3 is TGTGCCAGCAGCTTGGCATCGAGCACAGATACGCAGTATTTT.

This clonotype was seen only a few times. The chain uses TRBV11-2 and TRBJ1-5; 7 nucleotides align to TRBD1. Germline values: CDR1 SGHAT, CDR2 FQNNGV. The CDR3 sequence is 17 residues long. Trimming removed 2 bases from V and 3 bases from J; junction bases left unmatched: 10. The CDR3 reads CASSLNRQGRVNQPQHF. The CDR3, as DNA: TGTGCCAGCAGCTTAAACCGACAGGGTAGGGTCAATCAGCCCCAGCATTTT.

The chain recombines TRBV6-1 with TRBJ2-2; D not resolved. CDR1 and CDR2 (germline): MNHNS, SASEGT. The V end lost 5 bases, the J end lost 3 bases, and 13 bases lay between the germline ends. This CDR3 has 15 amino acids. CDR3 coding DNA: TGTGCCAGCAGTCCACCGGGTTCAGACACCGGGGAGCTGTTTTTT. The encoded protein is CASSPPGSDTGELFF.

This clonotype was counted between two and nine times. This rearrangement joins TRBV20-1 to TRBJ2-3; 8 nucleotides agree with TRBD2. The CDR3 extends over 18 amino acids. With 0 bases clipped from V and 7 bases from J, the junction kept 18 bases outside the gene matches. The V gene's germline CDR1 is DFQATT and CDR2 SNEGSKA (reference sequence). The CDR3 spells CSARDEGPGTSHRNTQYF. Here the CDR3 DNA reads TGCAGTGCTAGAGATGAAGGTCCCGGGACTAGTCACCGGAATACGCAGTATTTT.

The chain combines TRBV6-1 with TRBJ2-5, with D possibly matching TRBD2 (5 bases). The V gene's germline CDR1 is MNHNS and CDR2 SASEGT. The CDR3 runs to 13 residues. V was shortened by 5 bases and J by 7 bases, with 14 bases between the two germline ends. CDR3 region: CASSTTAGGTQYF. CDR3 nucleotide sequence: TGTGCCAGCAGTACCACGGCAGGAGGGACCCAGTACTTC.

This clonotype was detected only a few times. This chain uses TRBV7-3 with TRBJ2-2, with D maybe TRBD2 (5 bases). From germline, CDR1 is SGHTA and CDR2 FQGTGA. This CDR3 comprises 13 residues. The germline V and J ends were trimmed by 2 bases and 5 bases, with 6 bases remaining between them. The DNA of the CDR3 is TGTGCCAGCAGCTTAGGGGAGACCGGGGAGCTGTTTTTT. Its protein is CASSLGETGELFF.

The chain has TRBV20-1 and TRBJ1-1, with a tentative D call TRBD1 (5 bases). Trimming removed 4 bases at V and 1 base at J, with 16 bases between. The CDR3 covers 15 residues. CDR1 DFQATT and CDR2 SNEGSKA come from the germline V gene (reference sequence). The CDR3 is CSAKEGRNPNTEAFF. DNA for the CDR3: TGCAGTGCTAAAGAGGGACGGAACCCGAACACTGAAGCTTTCTTT.

This chain joins TRBV7-8 and TRBJ1-2; TRBD1 is a possible D gene (5 bases). Germline V gene lookup returns CDR1 SGHVS and CDR2 FQNEAQ. Trimming shortened V by 3 bases and J by 2 bases, and 13 bases separated the two germline ends. This CDR3 spans 15 amino acids. The CDR3 reads CASSFQPGGNYGYTF. The CDR3, as DNA: TGTGCCAGCAGCTTTCAACCCGGGGGGAACTATGGCTACACCTTC.

The chain carries TRBV21-1 and TRBJ2-7; TRBD1 was called by the table and not checked on the DNA. TRBV21-1 is assigned pseudogene status. The CDR3 totals 14 residues. DNA for the CDR3: TGTGCCAGCACTACCGGAGGGGGTGACTACGAGCAGTACTTC. It yields the protein CASTTGGGDYEQYF.

The CDR3 protein is CASSFRQGGPYEQYF. The CDR3 DNA reads as TGTGCCAGCAGCTTCCGGCAGGGGGGCCCCTACGAGCAGTACTTC. The chain has TRBV7-6 and TRBJ2-7; tentative D call: TRBD1 (7 bases). V shed 3 bases and J shed 2 bases, with 14 bases lying between them. CDR1 and CDR2 (germline): SGHVS, FNYEAQ. The CDR3 totals 15 residues.

This clonotype was picked up a small number of times. The CDR3 DNA sequence: TGTGCCAGCAGCTTAGGTCGGGGGCTAGCCAAAAACATTCAGTACTTC. Encoded protein: CASSLGRGLAKNIQYF. V usage is TRBV7-9 and J usage is TRBJ2-4; D assignment may be TRBD1 or TRBD2 (6 bases each). V was clipped by 1 base and J by 0 bases, with 10 bases between them. Germline V gene sequence: CDR1 SEHNR, CDR2 FQNEAQ (reference sequence). The CDR3 contains 16 residues.

V is TRBV28 and J is TRBJ1-1, with TRBD1 matching 9 bases. V shed 6 bases, J shed 4 bases, and the junction held 6 bases outside the gene matches. From germline, CDR1 is MDHEN and CDR2 SYDVKM. This CDR3 is built from 14 residues. The CDR3 DNA is TGTGCCAGCAGCCTTACAGGGGGCGTCACTGAAGCTTTCTTT. It encodes CASSLTGGVTEAFF. The full variable domain, its missing parts supplied by reference TRBV28 and TRBJ1-1, is DVKVTQSSRYLVKRTGEKVFLECVQDMDHENMFWYRQDPGLGLRLIYFSYDVKMKEKGDIPEGYSVSREKKERFSLILESASTNQTSMYLCASSLTGGVTEAFFGQGTRLTVV.

The gene calls are TRBV12-3 or TRBV12-4 and TRBJ2-7; D is perhaps TRBD1 or TRBD2 (7 bases each). Trimming took 5 bases from V and 5 from J, leaving 16 bases between them. The CDR3 spans 14 residues. This CDR3 is CASSPGGGLNEQYF. The CDR3 DNA reads TGTGCCAGCAGTCCAGGGGGGGGGCTCAACGAGCAGTACTTC.

The J gene is TRBJ2-1, the V gene TRBV7-8; 10 bases are shared with TRBD1. CDR3 length: 14 residues. With 4 bases clipped from V and 5 bases from J, the junction kept 2 bases outside the gene matches. Germline CDR1 is SGHVS and CDR2 is FQNEAQ. For the CDR3, the DNA is TGTGCCAGCAGCTGGGGACAGGGGAACAATGAGCAGTTCTTC. Translating it yields CASSWGQGNNEQFF.

The chain is built from TRBV14 and TRBJ1-2; 8 bases line up with TRBD1. Looked up from germline, CDR1 is SGHDN and CDR2 is FVKESK. CDR3 length: 17 amino acids. Germline trimming cut 1 base from V and 3 bases from J; bases unmatched to any gene: 10. CDR3 DNA: TGTGCCAGCAGCCAAGGATTGAGGACAGGGCGGGACTATGGCTACACCTTC. It is translated as CASSQGLRTGRDYGYTF.

Here the CDR3 DNA reads TGTGCCAGCAGTTTTGACACGTATGGCTACACCTTC. It is translated as CASSFDTYGYTF. The chain recombines TRBV28 with TRBJ1-2; D is unresolved. This CDR3 has 12 residues. With 3 bases removed from V and 5 bases from J, the gap between germline ends came to 7 bases. Germline CDR1 MDHEN, CDR2 SYDVKM.

The chain recombines TRBV25-1 with TRBJ1-6; D gene unclear. Germline V gene lookup returns CDR1 MGHDK and CDR2 SYGVNS. V was clipped by 5 bases and J by 5 bases, with 13 bases between them. CDR3 size: 15 residues. The CDR3 region is CASSSLQWHNSPLHF. CDR3 sequence (DNA): TGTGCCAGCAGTAGCCTCCAGTGGCATAATTCACCCCTCCACTTT.